This T cell receptor (beta chain) was recorded in a study of T cell responses to AZD1222 COVID-19 vaccine. Analysis merged second doses at about 4 or about 12 weeks. Study results and limitations: Rises in breadth and depth of Spike-specific TCRs came after two AZD1222 doses. The donors showed a predominance of white British ancestry and of females, with possible underestimation of clonal diversity.

Notes on this clone: What it binds is unknown.

The V gene lost 5 bases and the J gene lost 7 bases, with 14 bases spanning the gap. CDR1 and CDR2 from the germline V gene are MDHEN and SYDVKM. This CDR3 is built from 14 residues. The table came from immunoSEQ multiplex PCR; TCRdb's copy has only in-frame clones and leaves some out. The repertoire includes 95,000 or so clones, just over 90% of them detected once, and approximately 9% sits in the top ten. Sequences were derived from peripheral blood, sampled 28 days after the second AZD1222 dose. This rearrangement joins TRBV28 to TRBJ2-2; D is perhaps TRBD2 (7 bases). This clonotype originated in an adult who received the AZD1222 COVID-19 vaccine. CDR3: CASSPGGGDGELFF. The CDR3 DNA reads as TGTGCCAGCAGTCCCGGAGGGGGGGACGGGGAGCTGTTTTTT. Full variable domain (outside the CDR3, taken from reference TRBV28 and TRBJ2-2): DVKVTQSSRYLVKRTGEKVFLECVQDMDHENMFWYRQDPGLGLRLIYFSYDVKMKEKGDIPEGYSVSREKKERFSLILESASTNQTSMYLCASSPGGGDGELFFGEGSRLTVL.